This T cell receptor beta chain stems from a study of blood T cell repertoires in COVID-19. Study details: Samples representing acute and convalescent COVID-19 were sourced from the United States, Italy and Spain. T cells, B-cell-depleted T cells, or PBMCs provided the cDNA or gDNA that served as material.

V lost 5 bases and J 8 bases, leaving 15 bases between the germline ends. The length of the CDR3 is 13 residues. Germline assignment: CDR1 ENHRY and CDR2 SYGVKD. In the authors' workflow: Amplification with reference gene primers provided the estimates of nucleated cell counts. Using immunoSEQ multiplex PCR, the repertoire was profiled, and TCRdb retains in-frame clones only, with some absent. V and J calls plus clone size are reproduced from that table; the DNA served to infer D and trimming. The table records around 220,000 clones, about 80% of them present only once. This clonotype was obtained from a woman of 80 years or more with active or convalescent COVID-19. The rearrangement uses TRBV10-3 and TRBJ1-1, with D perhaps matching TRBD1 (6 bases). The sequencing input was peripheral blood. The CDR3 region is CAISFSGQKEAFF. The CDR3 DNA follows: TGTGCCATCAGTTTCTCTGGACAGAAAGAAGCTTTCTTT.